This T cell receptor beta chain was identified in a study of cytomegalovirus exposure and HLA in healthy donors. Study as a whole: From 170 million or so T cells, an earlier analysis saw 120 million or so unique TCR beta sequences.

PCR involved 60 Vbeta and 13 Jbeta primers. Method: immunoSEQ multiplex PCR; TCRdb's copy keeps in-frame clones and lacks some. Of 45,000 to 60,000 clones listed, 80% were seen once; the top ten hold 8% to 8.5%. As regards this clone: Its specificity is unknown.

V was shortened by 5 bases and J by 5 bases, with 12 bases between the two germline ends. Germline lookup yields CDR1 PRHDT and CDR2 FYEKMQ (reference sequence). The CDR3 spans 14 residues. Study conclusions and caveats: Cytomegalovirus-associated status was assigned to about 170 TCR beta chains. Exclusion applied to some V segments, including TRBV6-2 and TRBV6-3, as they were indistinguishable.

The clonotype was recovered from a man aged 30 to 45 in good health and CMV-seropositive. The rearrangement joins TRBV13 to TRBJ2-2; a weak D match, TRBD1 (6 bases). What was sequenced was PBMCs. The CDR3 DNA sequence: TGTGCCAGCAGCCCAAACACAGGGACCGGGGAGCTGTTTTTT. It is translated as CASSPNTGTGELFF.